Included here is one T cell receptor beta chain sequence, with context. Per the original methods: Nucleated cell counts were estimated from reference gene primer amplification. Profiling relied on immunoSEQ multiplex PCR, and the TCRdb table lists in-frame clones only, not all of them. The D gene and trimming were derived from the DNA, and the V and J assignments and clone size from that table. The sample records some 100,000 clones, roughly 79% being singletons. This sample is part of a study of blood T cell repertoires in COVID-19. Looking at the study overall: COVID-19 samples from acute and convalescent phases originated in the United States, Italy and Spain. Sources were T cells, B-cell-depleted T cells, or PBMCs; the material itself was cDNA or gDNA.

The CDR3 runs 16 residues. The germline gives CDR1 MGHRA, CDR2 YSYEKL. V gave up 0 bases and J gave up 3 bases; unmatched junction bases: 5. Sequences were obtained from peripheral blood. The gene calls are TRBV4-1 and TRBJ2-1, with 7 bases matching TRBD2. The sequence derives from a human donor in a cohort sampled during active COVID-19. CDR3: CASSQDFGGNYNEQFF. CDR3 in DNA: TGCGCCAGCAGCCAAGATTTCGGGGGGAACTACAATGAGCAGTTCTTC.